These T cell receptor beta chains were read from a single sample in a study of blood T cell repertoires in COVID-19. TCRdb's table, derived via immunoSEQ multiplex PCR, lists solely in-frame clones and lacks some. The sample records around 120,000 clones, under 80% being singletons. The sequencing input was peripheral blood. Receptors were obtained from a man aged 65-85 years with acute or convalescent COVID-19. Each CDR3 is given without its conserved first and last residue. D genes are given only for firm matches.

TRBV23-1 - ASSQSRVGRYALH
TRBV5-1 - ASSRQGSTDTQY
TRBV12-5 TRBD1 ASGGTGVYNEQF
TRBV5-1 - ASSLGGTTDTQY
TRBV5-1 TRBD1 ASSSLGTGPDTQY
TRBV27 - ASSFITGIPSYEQY
TRBV6-5 - ASSPRGSGYT
TRBV19 - ASNPGQARMNTEAF
TRBV5-4 TRBD2 ASSVSGGAVSGELF
TRBV5-1 - ASKEQTDNEQF
TRBV29-1 - SVPPFGYT
TRBV7-3 - ASSPYHSSYNEQF
TRBV5-6 - ASSLTGQMTGNTIY
TRBV3-1/TRBV3-2 - ASSQVRTGELF
TRBV6-1 TRBD2 ASSESVGLAGRGQF
TRBV5-1 - ASSLTPSRDNEQF
TRBV3-1/TRBV3-2 - ASSQDQGNTEAF
TRBV19 - ASSSRGSGNTIY
TRBV11-2 - ASSLEQGSNSPLH
TRBV5-1 TRBD1 ASSSGQGWETQY
TRBV7-9 TRBD1 ASSSTGADTGELF
TRBV5-8 - ASSPRAGQETQY
TRBV6-6 - ASSPGLVNTEAF
TRBV21-1 - ASRGTAGRSQPQH
TRBV19 TRBD1 ASGDRGNYGYT
TRBV6-5 - ASREGSAYNEQF
TRBV12-3/TRBV12-4 TRBD1 ASSYRGNEQY
TRBV4-2 TRBD2 ASSQSGGAISYNEQF
TRBV14 - ASSRLGGGYEQY
TRBV6-5 TRBD2 ASSYGQRGNSYEQY
TRBV6-5 - ASSPDNEQALH
TRBV11-2 - ASSLVGDDGYT
TRBV24-1 TRBD1 ATSGGQSQPQH
TRBV18 - ASSTRADTQY
TRBV21-1 - ASSRTGENGELF
TRBV10-3 TRBD1 AISPTTGGVNTEAF
TRBV7-8 - ASSRGTGNYGYT
TRBV5-1 TRBD1 ASSSTGNSGANVLT
TRBV7-2 TRBD1 ASSQRQGTLGYT
TRBV6-5 - ASRKPGEETQY
TRBV18 TRBD1 ASSPGQGDTIY
TRBV9 - ASSVVPGTDTQY
TRBV24-1 TRBD1 ATSERGRDTQY
TRBV4-1 TRBD1 ASSQDRGQGVAQPQH
TRBV5-1 - ASSLFAAGWELF
TRBV10-3 TRBD1 AIRIDRGNTEAF
TRBV13 - ASSLDRAYGYT
TRBV30 - AWNREFTDTQY
TRBV29-1 - SSKGGLDGYT
TRBV2 TRBD1 ARRDSRNTEAF
TRBV7-3 TRBD1 ASIIANRDRDEQY
TRBV27 TRBD1 ASSLTGGRDGYT
TRBV30 - ALLRGGGSEKLF
TRBV21-1 - ASSKGGGPSRAQF
TRBV7-2 TRBD1 ASSDSTGNSPLH
TRBV19 - ASSMRANEKLF
TRBV9 - ASSVVGANTDTQY